These 30 T cell receptor beta chains were sequenced from one sample in a study of vaccination effects on CD4 cells after COVID-19. Using viral peptide pools, the ViraFEST assay grew out antigen-specific CD4+ T cells prior to sequencing. CD4+ T cell isolation took place after more than eight days of culture. Having tested negative for nucleocapsid antibodies, the vaccine recipients showed no prior SARS-CoV-2 infection. These receptors' targets are unknown. This table comes from immunoSEQ multiplex PCR, and its TCRdb copy is limited to in-frame clones, with some not included. The sample shows 78,000 or so clones, 78% of them seen only once. Sequenced material: CD4+ T cells from PBMCs cultured with SARS-CoV-2 spike peptides, taken before COVID-19 vaccination. These receptors all stem from a human donor who received a COVID-19 vaccine.

The genes are TRBV5-5 and TRBJ1-4; D may be TRBD1 (5 bases). The CDR3 consists of 13 residues. Deletions cut 4 bases from V and 7 bases from J, with 11 bases between. Germline V gene lookup returns CDR1 SGHKS and CDR2 YYEKEE (reference sequence). The CDR3 nucleotides are TGTGCCAGCAGCAGAGACAGAAGTGAAAAACTGTTTTTT. Its protein is CASSRDRSEKLFF.

The rearrangement joins TRBV7-3 to TRBJ2-2; 8 positions agree with TRBD1. The CDR3 is 14 residues long. CDR1 SGHTA and CDR2 FQGTGA come from the germline V gene. V lost 6 bases, J lost 6 bases, and 6 bases stayed unmatched. The CDR3 here is CASRPGTGSGELFF. The CDR3 nucleotides are TGTGCCAGCAGGCCCGGGACAGGCTCCGGGGAGCTGTTTTTT. Full variable domain (missing parts from reference TRBV7-3 and TRBJ2-2): GAGVSQTPSNKVTEKGKYVELRCDPISGHTALYWYRQSLGQGPEFLIYFQGTGAADDSGLPNDRFFAVRPEGSVSTLKIQRTERGDSAVYLCASRPGTGSGELFFGEGSRLTVL.

The chain employs TRBV19 and TRBJ1-5; D is ambiguous. This CDR3 is built from 13 residues. V shed 4 bases and J shed 6 bases, with 10 bases lying between them. Germline CDR1 is LNHDA and CDR2 is SQIVND (reference sequence). The CDR3 coding sequence is TGTGCCAGTAGTAAGGGCTGGTTTCAGCCCCAGCATTTT. The encoded protein is CASSKGWFQPQHF.

This sequence joins TRBV24-1 and TRBJ1-1, with a weak D call TRBD1 (6 bases). Germline V gives CDR1 KGHDR, CDR2 SFDVKD. V was clipped by 5 bases and J by 1 base, with 22 bases between them. The CDR3 extends over 18 amino acids. The CDR3 DNA reads as TGTGCCACCAGTGCCCGCGGGGGCCCCACAGTACCGAACACTGAAGCTTTCTTT. It is translated as CATSARGGPTVPNTEAFF.

This rearrangement joins TRBV11-2 to TRBJ1-4; 8 bases align to TRBD1. The CDR3 loop spans 16 amino acids. The V segment lost 5 bases and the J segment 8 bases; nucleotides outside the gene matches: 13. Germline V gives CDR1 SGHAT, CDR2 FQNNGV. For the CDR3, the DNA is TGTGCCAGCAGCCTTCAGGGGGCGACCTCTTGGGAAAAACTGTTTTTT. Protein product: CASSLQGATSWEKLFF.

This clone was counted only a few times. The chain has TRBV9 and TRBJ1-2; TRBD1 might be the D (6 bases). CDR1 is SGDLS, CDR2 YYNGEE, per germline. Trimming shortened V by 1 base and J by 8 bases, and 12 bases separated the two germline ends. The CDR3 length is 13 residues. CDR3 sequence reads: CASSVTGNWGYTF. CDR3 coding DNA: TGTGCCAGCAGCGTAACAGGGAATTGGGGCTACACCTTC.

The chain links TRBV5-5 to TRBJ2-6; D remains unclear. Trimming took 4 bases from V and 0 from J, leaving 20 bases between them. Germline-derived CDR1 and CDR2 are SGHKS and YYEKEE (reference sequence). The CDR3 spans 19 residues. The CDR3 bases are TGTGCCAGCAGCCCCAGACCGTATACGGGCGACTCTGGGGCCAACGTCCTGACTTTC. It specifies CASSPRPYTGDSGANVLTF.

The chain employs TRBV4-1 and TRBJ1-2, with 12 bases fitting TRBD1. The germline CDR1 and CDR2 sequences are MGHRA and YSYEKL. V lost 4 bases to trimming and J lost 8 bases; unmatched junction nucleotides: 8. The CDR3 is made up of 15 amino acids. The CDR3 spells CASSPSGQGAFGYTF. As DNA, the CDR3 is TGCGCCAGCAGCCCTTCGGGACAGGGGGCGTTCGGCTACACCTTC.

This rearrangement joins TRBV18 to TRBJ2-4, with D perhaps being TRBD1 or TRBD2 (5 bases each). The CDR3 spans 17 residues. CDR1 and CDR2 (germline): KGHSH, LQKENI. The V and J ends lost 5 bases and 0 bases respectively, with 17 bases between them. This CDR3 is CASSDGITGLAKNIQYF. The CDR3, as DNA: TGTGCCAGCTCAGACGGGATAACAGGTTTAGCCAAAAACATTCAGTACTTC.

The rearrangement uses TRBV7-2 and TRBJ2-2; no definite D call. CDR1 and CDR2 (germline): SGHTA, FQGNSA. The CDR3 is made up of 14 amino acids. Trimming stripped 0 bases from V and 4 bases from J, with 6 bases between. The CDR3 bases are TGTGCCAGCAGCTTAGCGCAGATCACCGGGGAGCTGTTTTTT. This translates into CASSLAQITGELFF.

V gene TRBV6-2 or TRBV6-3 combines with J gene TRBJ2-3; D may correspond to TRBD1 or TRBD2 (6 bases each). CDR3 length equals 15 residues. Germline V gives CDR1 MNHEY, CDR2 SVGEGT. Trimming took 0 bases from V and 3 from J, leaving 10 bases between them. The CDR3 sequence is CASSYSGGATDTQYF. Written as DNA, the CDR3 is TGTGCCAGCAGTTACTCGGGGGGCGCGACAGATACGCAGTATTTT.

V gene TRBV19 combines with J gene TRBJ2-7; 8 bases align to TRBD1. The CDR3 runs 18 residues. Looked up from germline, CDR1 is LNHDA and CDR2 is SQIVND (reference sequence). Trimming at V came to 7 bases and at J to 0 bases, leaving 17 bases not matched to a gene. CDR3 loop: CASTSISYGQGNSYEQYV. The CDR3 DNA reads TGTGCCAGTACTAGTATCTCCTACGGACAGGGTAACTCCTACGAGCAGTACGTC.

This clone was observed a handful of times. The chain has TRBV6-5 and TRBJ2-2, with TRBD1 matching 7 bases. Germline CDR1 MNHEY, CDR2 SVGAGI. The CDR3 is made up of 14 amino acids. V was clipped by 5 bases and J by 8 bases; unmatched bases: 8. The CDR3 loop reads CASSTGQVQGELFF. In nucleotides, the CDR3 is TGTGCCAGCAGTACAGGACAGGTCCAAGGGGAGCTGTTTTTT.

CDR3 coding DNA: TGTGCCAGCAGTGAATTCGCGGGGCTCTCTAACTATGGCTACACCTTC. Translating it yields CASSEFAGLSNYGYTF. The gene calls are TRBV25-1 and TRBJ1-2; D perhaps matches TRBD1 (5 bases). The CDR3 is made up of 16 amino acids. V was trimmed by 1 base and J by 0 bases, leaving 12 bases between them. Germline-derived CDR1 and CDR2 are MGHDK and SYGVNS.

CDR3 sequence: CASSVDGGSDTQYF. The CDR3 DNA reads TGTGCCAGCAGCGTAGACGGGGGGTCAGATACGCAGTATTTT. The chain combines TRBV9 with TRBJ2-3; 7 bases map to TRBD2. Trimming at V came to 0 bases and at J to 4 bases, leaving 2 bases not matched to a gene. This CDR3 region has 14 residues. The germline gives CDR1 SGDLS, CDR2 YYNGEE.

The rearrangement joins TRBV2 to TRBJ2-2; D not certain. Trimming stripped 1 base from V and 6 bases from J, with 15 bases between. The germline V gene encodes CDR1 SNHLY and CDR2 FYNNEI. The CDR3 runs to 16 residues. The CDR3 nucleotides are TGTGCCAGCAGTGAAGTCGCAGCTCGAGGAGCCGGGGAGCTGTTTTTT. Translated, it gives CASSEVAARGAGELFF.

The chain links TRBV6-2 or TRBV6-3 to TRBJ1-2; D call uncertain. V lost 4 bases and J 0 bases, leaving 9 bases between the germline ends. This CDR3 has 14 amino acids. CDR1 is MNHEY and CDR2 is SVGEGT in the germline V gene. CDR3 nucleotide sequence: TGTGCCAGCAGTTTAGAACTAGCTAACTATGGCTACACCTTC. Translation gives CASSLELANYGYTF.

J is TRBJ2-1 and V is TRBV7-3, with D perhaps matching TRBD2 (6 bases). The CDR3 covers 14 residues. V was cut by 5 bases and J by 1 base, with 9 bases left in between. Germline-derived CDR1 and CDR2 are SGHTA and FQGTGA. The CDR3 is CASSLGTSYNEQFF. In nucleotides, the CDR3 is TGTGCCAGCAGCCTGGGGACTTCCTACAATGAGCAGTTCTTC.

The chain combines TRBV5-1 with TRBJ2-1; 8 bases agree with TRBD1. Germline V gives CDR1 SGHRS, CDR2 YFSETQ. Trimming removed 7 bases from V and 0 bases from J; junction bases left unmatched: 15. The CDR3 runs 18 residues. The CDR3 nucleotides read TGCGCCAGCGGAATTCTCCCTCAGGGGGCGGACTCCTACAATGAGCAGTTCTTC. It codes for CASGILPQGADSYNEQFF. Based on the CDR3 plus reference TRBV5-1 and TRBJ2-1, the full variable domain is KAGVTQTPRYLIKTRGQQVTLSCSPISGHRSVSWYQQTPGQGLQFLFEYFSETQRNKGNFPGRFSGRQFSNSRSEMNVSTLELGDSALYLCASGILPQGADSYNEQFFGPGTRLTVL.

The rearrangement joins TRBV7-3 to TRBJ2-5, with 9 bases lining up with TRBD1. With V trimmed by 4 bases and J by 3 bases, 0 bases remained unmatched. The germline V gene encodes CDR1 SGHTA and CDR2 FQGTGA. The CDR3 has 13 residues. This CDR3 reads CASSWTGEETQYF. The DNA for the CDR3 is TGTGCCAGCAGCTGGACAGGGGAAGAGACCCAGTACTTC.

The genes are TRBV27 and TRBJ1-5; D gene uncertain. The V gene lost 6 bases and the J gene lost 5 bases, with 14 bases spanning the gap. CDR1 is MNHEY, CDR2 SMNVEV, per germline (reference sequence). The CDR3 totals 14 residues. In DNA form, the CDR3 reads TGTGCCAGCAGAACCTTGGACGGAGATCAGCCCCAGCATTTT. This gives the protein CASRTLDGDQPQHF.

This chain joins TRBV6-2 or TRBV6-3 and TRBJ2-3; maybe TRBD2 (6 bases). The CDR3 is made up of 14 amino acids. The germline CDR1 and CDR2 sequences are MNHEY and SVGEGT. The V end lost 0 bases, the J end lost 5 bases, and 9 bases lay between the germline ends. This CDR3 reads CASSYSLGGDTQYF. The CDR3 region has the DNA TGTGCCAGCAGTTACTCGCTCGGGGGAGATACGCAGTATTTT.

This chain uses TRBV10-1 with TRBJ2-3, with 8 bases aligning to TRBD2. Looked up from germline, CDR1 is WNHNN and CDR2 is SYGVQD (reference sequence). Unmatched junction bases numbered 13, after V lost 4 bases and J lost 1 base. CDR3 size: 18 residues. The CDR3, as DNA: TGCGCCAGCAGTGCCCGGCGGGGGGCCGGGGAGGGCACAGATACGCAGTATTTT. It specifies CASSARRGAGEGTDTQYF.

This clone was counted a few times. V usage is TRBV5-8 and J usage is TRBJ2-2, with TRBD1 matching 12 bases. There are 16 residues in the CDR3. In germline, CDR1 is SGHTS, CDR2 YDEGEE. Trimming cost V 1 base and J 8 bases; bases outside gene matches: 6. The CDR3 DNA is TGTGCCAGCAGCTTGCCGGGACAGGGGGCATCAGGGGAGCTGTTTTTT. This translates into CASSLPGQGASGELFF. Combining the CDR3 with reference TRBV5-8 and TRBJ2-2 gives the whole variable domain EAGVTQSPTHLIKTRGQQATLRCSPISGHTSVYWYQQALGLGLQFLLWYDEGEERNRGNFPPRFSGRQFPNYSSELNVNALELEDSALYLCASSLPGQGASGELFFGEGSRLTVL.

The chain uses TRBV7-8 and TRBJ2-2; 7 nucleotides align to TRBD1. CDR3 length equals 16 residues. Trimming removed 1 base from V and 6 bases from J; junction bases left unmatched: 8. CDR1 is SGHVS and CDR2 is FQNEAQ in the germline V gene. CDR3 sequence: CASSLGTGNGAGELFF. CDR3 coding DNA: TGTGCCAGCAGCTTAGGGACAGGAAACGGGGCCGGGGAGCTGTTTTTT.

The genes are TRBV29-1 and TRBJ1-2; D unclear. This CDR3 is 13 amino acids long. Trimming shortened V by 5 bases and J by 5 bases, and 15 bases separated the two germline ends. Per germline, CDR1 SQVTM and CDR2 ANQGSEA. The CDR3: CSVPNSREYGYTF. CDR3 nucleotide sequence: TGCAGCGTTCCGAACAGTCGGGAATATGGCTACACCTTC.

This chain uses TRBV28 with TRBJ1-1; D unresolved. CDR1 and CDR2 from the germline V gene are MDHEN and SYDVKM. The CDR3 totals 15 residues. Trimming removed 5 bases at V and 5 bases at J, with 18 bases between. The CDR3 is CASSILIKGGTEAFF. CDR3 bases: TGTGCCAGCAGTATCCTTATTAAGGGAGGGACTGAAGCTTTCTTT. Full variable domain (missing parts from reference TRBV28 and TRBJ1-1): DVKVTQSSRYLVKRTGEKVFLECVQDMDHENMFWYRQDPGLGLRLIYFSYDVKMKEKGDIPEGYSVSREKKERFSLILESASTNQTSMYLCASSILIKGGTEAFFGQGTRLTVV.

The rearrangement links TRBV6-1 to TRBJ2-7; the D gene is possibly TRBD1 (7 bases). Germline V CDR1 and CDR2: MNHNS, SASEGT. The CDR3 is 15 amino acids. The V and J ends lost 1 base and 3 bases respectively, with 13 bases between them. CDR3 nucleotide sequence: TGTGCCAGCAGTGAAGGTGCGCAGGGGGGCTACGAGCAGTACGTC. Its protein product is CASSEGAQGGYEQYV.

The J gene is TRBJ1-4, the V gene TRBV2, with unresolved D. The V end lost 3 bases, the J end lost 8 bases, and 13 bases lay between the germline ends. The germline CDR1 and CDR2 sequences are SNHLY and FYNNEI. The length of the CDR3 is 14 residues. CDR3 residues: CASSDWAPREKLFF. Written as DNA, the CDR3 is TGTGCCAGCAGTGATTGGGCTCCCCGAGAAAAACTGTTTTTT.

The V gene is TRBV19, the J gene TRBJ1-2; D gene ambiguous. Trimming pared 1 base from V and 3 bases from J, leaving 6 bases between. Per the germline V gene, CDR1 is LNHDA and CDR2 is SQIVND (reference sequence). The CDR3 has 13 amino acids. Here the CDR3 reads CASSIGLDYGYTF. As DNA, the CDR3 is TGTGCCAGTAGTATAGGCCTTGACTATGGCTACACCTTC.